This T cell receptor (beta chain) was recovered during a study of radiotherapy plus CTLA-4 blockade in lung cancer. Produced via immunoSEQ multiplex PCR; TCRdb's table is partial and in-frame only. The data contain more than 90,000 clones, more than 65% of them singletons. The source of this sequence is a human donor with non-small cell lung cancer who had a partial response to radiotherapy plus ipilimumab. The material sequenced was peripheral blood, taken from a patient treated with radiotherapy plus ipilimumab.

The CDR3 region is CASSLDPDSPLHF. Written as DNA, the CDR3 is TGTGCCAGCAGCTTAGATCCCGATTCACCCCTCCACTTT. The rearrangement links TRBV7-2 to TRBJ1-6; D is ambiguous. The germline V and J ends were trimmed by 1 base and 8 bases, with 6 bases remaining between them. CDR1 is SGHTA, CDR2 FQGNSA, per germline. This CDR3 comprises 13 residues.